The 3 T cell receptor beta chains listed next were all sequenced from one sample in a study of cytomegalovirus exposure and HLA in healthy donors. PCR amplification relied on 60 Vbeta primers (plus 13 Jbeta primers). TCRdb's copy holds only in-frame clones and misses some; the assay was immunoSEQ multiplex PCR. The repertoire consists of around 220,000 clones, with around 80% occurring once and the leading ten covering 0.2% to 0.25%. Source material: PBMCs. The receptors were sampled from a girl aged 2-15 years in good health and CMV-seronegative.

The CDR3 sequence is CASSPRTGVRYEQYF. The CDR3 bases are TGTGCCAGCAGCCCTCGGACAGGAGTCCGGTACGAGCAGTACTTC. This chain connects TRBV7-8 to TRBJ2-7; TRBD1 matches at 7 bases. This CDR3 has 15 residues. Germline CDR1 is SGHVS and CDR2 is FQNEAQ. Trimming removed 5 bases from V and 4 bases from J; junction bases left unmatched: 11.

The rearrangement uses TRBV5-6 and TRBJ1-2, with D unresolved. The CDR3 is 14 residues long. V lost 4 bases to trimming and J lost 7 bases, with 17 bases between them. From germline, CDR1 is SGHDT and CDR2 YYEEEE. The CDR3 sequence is CASSPRRLTGGYTF. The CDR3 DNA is TGTGCCAGCAGCCCTCGACGTCTCACGGGTGGCTACACCTTC.

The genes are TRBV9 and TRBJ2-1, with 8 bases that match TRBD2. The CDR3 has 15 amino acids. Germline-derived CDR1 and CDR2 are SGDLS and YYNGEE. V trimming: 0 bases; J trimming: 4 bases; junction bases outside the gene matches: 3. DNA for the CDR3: TGTGCCAGCAGCGTAGTAGCGGGGACGTACAATGAGCAGTTCTTC. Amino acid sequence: CASSVVAGTYNEQFF.